This TCR beta chain stems from a study of cytomegalovirus exposure and HLA in healthy donors. Study background: Previous work identified roughly 110 million unique TCR beta sequences from approximately 190 million T cells.

For this clone: Its antigen is undetermined.

The germline V gene has CDR1 MNHEY and CDR2 SMNVEV (reference sequence). The CDR3 loop spans 16 amino acids. Trimming took 6 bases from V and 0 from J; bases not matched to a gene: 6. Study-level results: Among donors in an Asian-associated ancestry cluster, a later analysis reportedly found fewer N-insertions than the roughly 700-donor mean. Solely CMV serostatus was available to characterize immune exposure.

The PCR ran on 60 Vbeta and 13 Jbeta primers. This table comes from immunoSEQ multiplex PCR, and its TCRdb copy is limited to in-frame clones, with some not included. The sample includes about 200,000 clones, approximately 80% of them seen just once. The source material was PBMCs. This sequence was found in a man aged 50-59 years in good health and CMV-seronegative. The J gene is TRBJ2-5, the V gene TRBV27; 11 bases match TRBD2. In DNA form, the CDR3 reads TGTGCCAGCAGGCCCTTAGCGGGAGGGGACCAAGAGACCCAGTACTTC. Translation: CASRPLAGGDQETQYF.